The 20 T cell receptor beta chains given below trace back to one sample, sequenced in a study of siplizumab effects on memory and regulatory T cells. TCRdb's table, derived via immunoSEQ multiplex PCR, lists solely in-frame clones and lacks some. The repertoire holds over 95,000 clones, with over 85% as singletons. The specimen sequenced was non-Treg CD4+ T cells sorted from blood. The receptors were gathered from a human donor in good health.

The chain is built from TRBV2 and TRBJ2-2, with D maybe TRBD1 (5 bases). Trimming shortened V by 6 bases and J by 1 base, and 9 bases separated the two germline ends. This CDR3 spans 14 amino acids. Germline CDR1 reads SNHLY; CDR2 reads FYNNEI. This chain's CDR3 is CASRVTGNTGELFF. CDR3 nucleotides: TGTGCCAGCAGGGTCACAGGGAACACCGGGGAGCTGTTTTTT. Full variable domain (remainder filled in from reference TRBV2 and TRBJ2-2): EPEVTQTPSHQVTQMGQEVILRCVPISNHLYFYWYRQILGQKVEFLVSFYNNEISEKSEIFDDQFSVERPDGSNFTLKIRSTKLEDSAMYFCASRVTGNTGELFFGEGSRLTVL.

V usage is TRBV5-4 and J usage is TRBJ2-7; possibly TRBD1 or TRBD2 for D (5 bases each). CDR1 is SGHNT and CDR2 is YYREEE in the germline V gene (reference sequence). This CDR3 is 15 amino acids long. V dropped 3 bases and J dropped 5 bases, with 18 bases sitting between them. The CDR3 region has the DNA TGTGCCAGCAGCTCGGGGTCAGGGCATTTCGACGAGCAGTACTTC. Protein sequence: CASSSGSGHFDEQYF. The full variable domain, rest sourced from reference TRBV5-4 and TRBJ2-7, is ETGVTQSPTHLIKTRGQQVTLRCSSQSGHNTVSWYQQALGQGPQFIFQYYREEENGRGNFPPRFSGLQFPNYSSELNVNALELDDSALYLCASSSGSGHFDEQYFGPGTRLTVT.

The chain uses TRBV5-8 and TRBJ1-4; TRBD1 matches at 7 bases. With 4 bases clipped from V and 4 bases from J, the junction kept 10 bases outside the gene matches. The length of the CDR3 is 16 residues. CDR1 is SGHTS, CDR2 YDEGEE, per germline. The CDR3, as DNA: TGTGCCAGCAGCCCGACGGGACAGCGAATTAATGAAAAACTGTTTTTT. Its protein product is CASSPTGQRINEKLFF.

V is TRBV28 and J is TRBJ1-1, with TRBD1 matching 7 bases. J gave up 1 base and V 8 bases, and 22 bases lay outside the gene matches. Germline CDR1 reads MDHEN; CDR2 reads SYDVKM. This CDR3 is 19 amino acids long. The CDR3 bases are TGTGCCAGCCAATCGGGGACAGTCGGCAATTGGCAAAAGAACACTGAAGCTTTCTTT. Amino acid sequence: CASQSGTVGNWQKNTEAFF. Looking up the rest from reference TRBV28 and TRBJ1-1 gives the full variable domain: DVKVTQSSRYLVKRTGEKVFLECVQDMDHENMFWYRQDPGLGLRLIYFSYDVKMKEKGDIPEGYSVSREKKERFSLILESASTNQTSMYLCASQSGTVGNWQKNTEAFFGQGTRLTVV.

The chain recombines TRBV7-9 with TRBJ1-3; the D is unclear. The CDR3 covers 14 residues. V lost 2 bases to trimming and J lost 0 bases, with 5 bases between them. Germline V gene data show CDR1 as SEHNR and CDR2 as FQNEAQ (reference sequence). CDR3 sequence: CASSLSFSGNTIYF. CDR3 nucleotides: TGTGCCAGCAGCTTAAGTTTCTCTGGAAACACCATATATTTT.

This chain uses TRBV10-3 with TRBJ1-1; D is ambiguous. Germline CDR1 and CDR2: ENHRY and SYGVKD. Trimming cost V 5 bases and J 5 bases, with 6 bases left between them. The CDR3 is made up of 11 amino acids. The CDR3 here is CAISTRTEAFF. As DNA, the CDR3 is TGTGCCATCAGTACAAGGACTGAAGCTTTCTTT.

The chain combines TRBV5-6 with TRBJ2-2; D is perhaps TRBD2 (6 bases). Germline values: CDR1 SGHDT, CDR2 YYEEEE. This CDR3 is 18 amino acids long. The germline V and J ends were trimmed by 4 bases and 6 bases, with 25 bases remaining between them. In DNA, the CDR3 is TGTGCCAGCAGCCCGACAAAGGGGAGTGGGCTAGCGTCCGGGGAGCTGTTTTTT. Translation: CASSPTKGSGLASGELFF. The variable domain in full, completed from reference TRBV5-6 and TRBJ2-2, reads DAGVTQSPTHLIKTRGQQVTLRCSPKSGHDTVSWYQQALGQGPQFIFQYYEEEERQRGNFPDRFSGHQFPNYSSELNVNALLLGDSALYLCASSPTKGSGLASGELFFGEGSRLTVL.

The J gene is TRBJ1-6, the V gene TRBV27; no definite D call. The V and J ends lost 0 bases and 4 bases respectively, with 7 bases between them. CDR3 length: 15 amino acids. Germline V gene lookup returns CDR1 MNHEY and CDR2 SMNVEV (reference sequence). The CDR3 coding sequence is TGTGCCAGCAGTTTATCGGCTATTTATAATTCACCCCTCCACTTT. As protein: CASSLSAIYNSPLHF.

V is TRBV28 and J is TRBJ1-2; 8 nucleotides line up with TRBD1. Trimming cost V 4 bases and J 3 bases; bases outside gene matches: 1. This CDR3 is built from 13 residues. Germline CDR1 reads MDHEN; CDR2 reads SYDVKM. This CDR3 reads CASSYRGYYGYTF. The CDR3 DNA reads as TGTGCCAGCAGTTACAGGGGGTACTATGGCTACACCTTC.

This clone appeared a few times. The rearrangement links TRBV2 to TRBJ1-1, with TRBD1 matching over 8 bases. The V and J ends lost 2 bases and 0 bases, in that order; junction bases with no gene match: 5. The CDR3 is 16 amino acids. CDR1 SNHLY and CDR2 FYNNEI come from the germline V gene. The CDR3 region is CASSESTGDLNTEAFF. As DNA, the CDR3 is TGTGCCAGCAGTGAATCGACAGGGGACCTGAACACTGAAGCTTTCTTT.

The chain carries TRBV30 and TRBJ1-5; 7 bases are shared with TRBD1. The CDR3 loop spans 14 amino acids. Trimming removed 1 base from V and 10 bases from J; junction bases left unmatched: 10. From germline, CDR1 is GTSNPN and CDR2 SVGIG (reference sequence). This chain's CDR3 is CAWSAQQGLRPQHF. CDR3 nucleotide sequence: TGTGCCTGGAGTGCCCAACAGGGGTTGCGTCCCCAGCATTTT.

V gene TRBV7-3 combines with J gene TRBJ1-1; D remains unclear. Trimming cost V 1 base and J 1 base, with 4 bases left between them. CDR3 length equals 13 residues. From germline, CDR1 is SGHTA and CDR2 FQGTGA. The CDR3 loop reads CASSLIKNTEAFF. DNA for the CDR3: TGTGCCAGCAGCTTAATCAAGAACACTGAAGCTTTCTTT.

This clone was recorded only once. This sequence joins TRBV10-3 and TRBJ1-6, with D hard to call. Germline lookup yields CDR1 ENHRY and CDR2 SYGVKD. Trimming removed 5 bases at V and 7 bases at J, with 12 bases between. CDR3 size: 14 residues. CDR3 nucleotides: TGTGCCATCAGTAAGGACCGTGAAAATTCACCCCTCCACTTT. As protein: CAISKDRENSPLHF.

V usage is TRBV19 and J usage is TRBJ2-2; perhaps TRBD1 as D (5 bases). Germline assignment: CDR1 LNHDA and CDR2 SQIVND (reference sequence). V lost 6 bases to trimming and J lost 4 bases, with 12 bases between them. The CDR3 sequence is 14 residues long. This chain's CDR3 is CASSGRVATGELFF. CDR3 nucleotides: TGTGCCAGTAGCGGCAGGGTCGCCACCGGGGAGCTGTTTTTT.

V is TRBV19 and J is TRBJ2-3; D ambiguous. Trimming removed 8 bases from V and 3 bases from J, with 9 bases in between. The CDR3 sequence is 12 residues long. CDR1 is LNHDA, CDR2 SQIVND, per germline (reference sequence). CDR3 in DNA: TGTGCCAGTGGTAGGTGGACAGATACGCAGTATTTT. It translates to CASGRWTDTQYF.

DNA for the CDR3: TGCGCCAGCAGCCCGGGTAATTCGGGAGGCACCGGGGAGCTGTTTTTT. It translates to CASSPGNSGGTGELFF. V is TRBV5-1 and J is TRBJ2-2; 7 bases map to TRBD2. With V trimmed by 4 bases and J by 4 bases, 10 bases remained unmatched. This CDR3 is built from 16 residues. Germline V lookup: CDR1 SGHRS, CDR2 YFSETQ.

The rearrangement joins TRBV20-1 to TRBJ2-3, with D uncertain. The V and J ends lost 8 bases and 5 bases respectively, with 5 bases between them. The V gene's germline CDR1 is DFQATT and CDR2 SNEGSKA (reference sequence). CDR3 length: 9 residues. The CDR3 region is CSTIDTQYF. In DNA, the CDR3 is TGCAGTACGATAGATACGCAGTATTTT.

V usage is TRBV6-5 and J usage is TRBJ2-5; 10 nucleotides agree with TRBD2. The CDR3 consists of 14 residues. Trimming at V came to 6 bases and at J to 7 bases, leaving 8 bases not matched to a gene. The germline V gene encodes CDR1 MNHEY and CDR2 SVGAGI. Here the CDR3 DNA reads TGTGCCAGCAGCTCAAGCGGGGGGGCGAGGACCCAGTACTTC. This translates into CASSSSGGARTQYF.

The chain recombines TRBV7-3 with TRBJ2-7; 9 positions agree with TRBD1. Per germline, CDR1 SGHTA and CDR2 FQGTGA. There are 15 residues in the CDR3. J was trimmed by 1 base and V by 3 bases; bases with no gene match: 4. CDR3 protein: CASSLTGTGSYEQYF. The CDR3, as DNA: TGTGCCAGCAGCTTGACCGGGACAGGGTCCTACGAGCAGTACTTC.

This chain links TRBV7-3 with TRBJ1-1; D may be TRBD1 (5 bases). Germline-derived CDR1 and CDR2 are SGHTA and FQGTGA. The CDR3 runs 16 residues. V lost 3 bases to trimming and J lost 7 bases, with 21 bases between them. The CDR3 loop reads CASSLAQTSTGVEAFF. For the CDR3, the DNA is TGTGCCAGCAGCTTGGCCCAAACATCCACAGGAGTTGAAGCTTTCTTT.